This TCR beta chain was identified in a study of shared clonotypes between healthy human individuals. For this clone: Its antigen is unidentified.

Study results and caveats: Large depth notwithstanding, sorted-subset sequencing proved incomplete by rarefaction.

Germline loops: CDR1 MRHNA, CDR2 SNTAGT. This CDR3 comprises 14 residues. V lost 3 bases and J lost 0, with 8 bases in between. Libraries were prepared by immunoSEQ multiplex PCR; TCRdb keeps only in-frame clonotypes and omits some of them. Here the sample spans under 2.5 million clones, 85% to 95% being singletons. The rearrangement links TRBV6-4 to TRBJ1-1; possibly TRBD1 for D (5 bases). The sequencing sample was made of naive CD4+ T cells from PBMCs. Subset in this sample: CD45RA+ positively selected. This TCR was recovered from a man younger than 35 in good health. Some clones in this sample may be carry-over from other donors' samples. CDR3 residues: CASSEQAVNTEAFF. CDR3 DNA: TGTGCCAGCAGTGAACAGGCCGTGAACACTGAAGCTTTCTTT.